This TCR beta chain emerged from a study of blood T cell repertoires in COVID-19. Looking at the study overall: The United States, Italy and Spain were the sources of the acute and convalescent COVID-19 samples. Sample material is recorded as cDNA or gDNA derived from T cells, B-cell-depleted T cells, or PBMCs.

Study processing details: Nucleated cell number was recorded as an estimate derived from reference gene primer amplification. The assay was immunoSEQ multiplex PCR, and TCRdb's table has in-frame clones only and misses some. That table gives V, J and clone size, and the DNA gave D and trimming. The repertoire holds roughly 100,000 clones, with just under 85% as singletons. This clonotype was sampled from a man aged 40-49 years with active or convalescent COVID-19. Sequencing was done on a sample of peripheral blood.

In DNA form, the CDR3 reads TGTGCCAGCAGCCCACAGGCGGGACACACCGGGGAGCTGTTTTTT. Its translation: CASSPQAGHTGELFF. The rearrangement uses TRBV7-3 and TRBJ2-2, with D possibly TRBD2 on 6 matching bases. Germline V lookup: CDR1 SGHTA, CDR2 FQGTGA. CDR3 length: 15 residues. The V and J ends lost 5 bases and 3 bases respectively, with 13 bases between them.